This is a list of T cell receptor beta chains from one sample in a study of T cell changes during pregnancy in multiple sclerosis. Here immunoSEQ multiplex PCR was the method, and the copy in TCRdb shows in-frame clones only, minus some. The sample lists 40,000 to 60,000 clones, 94% occurring once. The sequences come from CD4+ T cells from peripheral blood mononuclear cells, collected in the first trimester of pregnancy. These receptors were obtained from a female donor with multiple sclerosis, enrolled in a pregnancy study. Both conserved end residues are part of each CDR3. A D gene is named only where the DNA matches it firmly. Expanded clones are given a class, and other clones once, few, many or no size at all.

clone_size j_call v_call d_call cdr3_nt cdr3_aa
- TRBJ1-4 TRBV15 TRBD1 TGTGCCACCAGCAGATCCACAGGGGTTAATGAAAAACTGTTTTTT CATSRSTGVNEKLFF
- TRBJ2-1 TRBV15 TRBD2 TGTGCCACCAGCAGGTCTCCCGGGACTAGCGGGGGGGACCCCTGGGATGAGCAGTTCTTC CATSRSPGTSGGDPWDEQFF
- TRBJ2-7 TRBV5-6 TRBD1 TGTGCCAGCAGCACCTGGACAGGGTTTACCGAGCAGTACTTC CASSTWTGFTEQYF
- TRBJ1-2 TRBV4-1 TRBD1 TGCGCCAGCAGCCAACCGGGACAGCAATTCTATGGCTACACCTTC CASSQPGQQFYGYTF
- TRBJ2-2 TRBV13 TRBD2 TGTGCCAGCAGCTCACATTGGACTAGCGGGGAATCCGGGGAGCTGTTTTTT CASSSHWTSGESGELFF
- TRBJ1-4 TRBV30 - TGTGCCTGGAGAAGGACAGTAAATGAAAAACTGTTTTTT CAWRRTVNEKLFF
- TRBJ2-5 TRBV4-1 TRBD1 TGCGCCAGCAGCCAACCCGGACAGGTATCGGGGGAGACCCAGTACTTC CASSQPGQVSGETQYF
- TRBJ1-2 TRBV6-1 TRBD1 TGTGCCAGCAGTGGGTCACTCAGGGGGACAACCATGTTCTATGGCTACACCTTC CASSGSLRGTTMFYGYTF
once TRBJ2-5 TRBV7-2 TRBD2 TGTGCCAGCAGCCAGGGACTAGCGGGGGGGCAAGAGACCCAGTACTTC CASSQGLAGGQETQYF
- TRBJ1-3 TRBV7-3 TRBD1 TGTGCCAGCAGCGCAATACAGGGGAGCTCTGGAAACACCATATATTTT CASSAIQGSSGNTIYF
- TRBJ1-3 TRBV4-1 - TGCGCCAGCAGCCAAGGGGGGCTGGATTTGAGAAACACCATATATTTT CASSQGGLDLRNTIYF
- TRBJ1-1 TRBV19 - TGTGCCAGTAGTACCCGGGAAGGGAGTGAAGCTTTCTTT CASSTREGSEAFF
- TRBJ1-1 TRBV19 TRBD1 TGTGCCAGTAGTATACAGGGGGCGAACACTGAAGCTTTCTTT CASSIQGANTEAFF
- TRBJ1-3 TRBV7-2 - TGTGCCAGCAGCTTAAGCAGGGTCGGAAACACCATATATTTT CASSLSRVGNTIYF
- TRBJ2-7 TRBV29-1 - TGCAGCGCGGGGGACAGCTACGAGCAGTACTTC CSAGDSYEQYF
- TRBJ1-1 TRBV6-5 TRBD1 TGTGCCAGCAGTACAGGGGCGGGAGCTTTCTTT CASSTGAGAFF
- TRBJ1-1 TRBV18 TRBD1 TGTGCCAGCTCACCTCTTGACAGGGCTCAAACTGAAGCTTTCTTT CASSPLDRAQTEAFF
- TRBJ1-1 TRBV5-1 - TGCGCCAGCAGCTCGGCTTGGACTCAAAAGAACACTGAAGCTTTCTTT CASSSAWTQKNTEAFF
- TRBJ2-7 TRBV4-1 TRBD2 TGCGCCAGCAGCCAAGGTGGTAGCGGGGGGACATCCTACGAGCAGTACTTC CASSQGGSGGTSYEQYF
- TRBJ2-7 TRBV19 - TGTGCCAGTAGGGCGACAGATCGCTACGAGCAGTACTTC CASRATDRYEQYF
- TRBJ2-3 TRBV15 - TGTGCCACCAGCAGACTCACAGATACGCAGTATTTT CATSRLTDTQYF
once TRBJ2-7 TRBV6-1 - TGTGCCAGCACCGCCCTGAGGGACGAGCAGTACTTC CASTALRDEQYF
- TRBJ1-4 TRBV5-6 - TGTGCCAGCAGCTTGGAACAGGGAGCAACTAATGAAAAACTGTTTTTT CASSLEQGATNEKLFF
- TRBJ2-5 TRBV7-3 TRBD1 TGTGCCAGCAGCCAACCCGGGAAGGGGGCGGAGACCCAGTACTTC CASSQPGKGAETQYF
- TRBJ1-5 TRBV30 - TGTGCCTGGCAACCCGGGTCCTATAGCAATCAGCCCCAGCATTTT CAWQPGSYSNQPQHF
- TRBJ2-1 TRBV11-1 TRBD1 TGTGCCAGCAGCATCGGACAGGGTGGTGAGCAGTTCTTC CASSIGQGGEQFF
- TRBJ1-3 TRBV14 - TGTGCCAGCAGCCTTGCGGGGAAGATGTGGAACACCATATATTTT CASSLAGKMWNTIYF
- TRBJ2-5 TRBV4-2 - TGTGCCAGCAGCCCAAATACTAGATCCGAGACCCAGTACTTC CASSPNTRSETQYF
- TRBJ1-6 TRBV7-6 - TGTGCCAGCAGCGAGAGTAATTCACCCCTCCACTTT CASSESNSPLHF
- TRBJ2-2 TRBV4-2 - TGTGCCAGCAGCCAAGGGCCGCGAGGGAGCAACACCGGGGAGCTGTTTTTT CASSQGPRGSNTGELFF
- TRBJ2-7 TRBV9 TRBD1 TGTGCCAGCAGCGTAGGAGACAGGGGCTACGAGCAGTACTTC CASSVGDRGYEQYF
- TRBJ2-1 TRBV5-4 TRBD2 TGTGCCAGCAGCCCCCCTCGGGAGGGGTACAATGAGCAGTTCTTC CASSPPREGYNEQFF
- TRBJ1-2 TRBV6-5 TRBD1 TGTGCCAGCAGTTACCAGCCTCTTTTTGGACAGGGAGGCTACACCTTC CASSYQPLFGQGGYTF
- TRBJ2-5 TRBV9 - TGTGCCAGCAGCGTAGGATCTAGCGTTGATGTTGGGACCCAGTACTTC CASSVGSSVDVGTQYF
few TRBJ2-2 TRBV5-1 TRBD1 TGCGCCAGCAGGCCGGGACAGGGGGGACCGGGGTACACCGGGGAGCTGTTTTTT CASRPGQGGPGYTGELFF
- TRBJ1-1 TRBV18 - TGTGCCAGCTCACCACCCGGCGGAGGATCGAACACTGAAGCTTTCTTT CASSPPGGGSNTEAFF
once TRBJ2-1 TRBV19 TRBD2 TGTGCCAGTAGTATTCAGGGACTAGCGGGGGGAAGCTCCTACAATGAGCAGTTCTTC CASSIQGLAGGSSYNEQFF
once TRBJ1-6 TRBV5-1 TRBD1 TGCGCCAGCAGCCAACCGGGACAGGGCCTCATGGCCCTCCACTTT CASSQPGQGLMALHF
- TRBJ2-2 TRBV21-1 - TGTGCCAGCAGCAAAAAATGGGGCGGGGACACCGGGGAGCTGTTTTTT CASSKKWGGDTGELFF
- TRBJ1-3 TRBV11-3 TRBD1 TGTGCCAGCAGTAGGACAGGCTCTGGAAACACCATATATTTT CASSRTGSGNTIYF
- TRBJ1-3 TRBV6-5 - TGTGCCAGCAGCCGTGCAGGGGCGGGAAACACCATATATTTT CASSRAGAGNTIYF
- TRBJ2-3 TRBV7-3 TRBD2 TGTGCCAGCAGCTTTACTAGCGGGGCTAGCACAGATACGCAGTATTTT CASSFTSGASTDTQYF
- TRBJ2-7 TRBV2 TRBD1 TGTGCCAGCAGAAGACCCGGGACAGGGGACTACGAGCAGTACTTC CASRRPGTGDYEQYF
- TRBJ1-4 TRBV6-1 TRBD1 TGTGCCAGCAGTGTTCCGAGGGGGCTAAATGAAAAACTGTTTTTT CASSVPRGLNEKLFF
- TRBJ2-7 TRBV7-3 TRBD2 TGTGCCAGCAGCCCCACCCCTCTTGCGGGGGTGACCTACGAGCAGTACTTC CASSPTPLAGVTYEQYF
- TRBJ1-2 TRBV5-6 - TGTGCCAGCAGCCCGCTGACAGGTTCCCACTATGGCTACACCTTC CASSPLTGSHYGYTF